These 22 T cell receptor beta chains came from one sample sequenced in a study of T cell changes during pregnancy in multiple sclerosis (dated by TCRdb to 2018 to 2020). The method was the immunoSEQ multiplex PCR assay. Held by TCRdb, this immuneACCESS table contains in-frame sequences only and omits some clones. Under half of the omission traces to an unresolved V gene where checked; the cause of the rest is unknown. Counted in this sample were 70,000 to 90,000 clones; around 93% of them appeared once. The ten top clones hold roughly 4% of the sample. The sequences come from PBMCs, collected in the first trimester of pregnancy. These receptor sequences come from a female donor in good health, serving as a control in a pregnancy study. Some clones in this sample may be carry-over from other donors' samples.

The V gene is TRBV5-1, the J gene TRBJ2-5, with 8 bases lining up with TRBD1. The germline V gene encodes CDR1 SGHRS and CDR2 YFSETQ. The CDR3 runs to 16 residues. V shed 4 bases and J 9 bases; nucleotides not matched to a gene: 17. DNA for the CDR3: TGCGCCAGCAGCAACCTCCACAGGGGGGCGGGTTGGGCCCAGTACTTC. It is translated as CASSNLHRGAGWAQYF.

The chain combines TRBV7-8 with TRBJ1-1; perhaps TRBD1 as D (6 bases). The CDR3 is 15 amino acids. The ends were cut back, 1 base at V and 0 bases at J, with 9 bases in the middle. Germline lookup yields CDR1 SGHVS and CDR2 FQNEAQ. The CDR3 loop is CASSLVGGLNTEAFF. DNA of the CDR3: TGTGCCAGCAGCTTAGTCGGGGGGCTGAACACTGAAGCTTTCTTT. Filled out from reference TRBV7-8 and TRBJ1-1, the complete variable domain reads GAGVSQSPRYKVAKRGQDVALRCDPISGHVSLFWYQQALGQGPEFLTYFQNEAQLDKSGLPSDRFFAERPEGSVSTLKIQRTQQEDSAVYLCASSLVGGLNTEAFFGQGTRLTVV.

The V gene is TRBV28, the J gene TRBJ1-5, with 9 bases matching TRBD1. CDR1 is MDHEN and CDR2 is SYDVKM in the germline V gene. The CDR3 length is 15 residues. Written as DNA, the CDR3 is TGTGCAACCCGGGGACAGGGTCGGAGCAATCAGCCCCAGCATTTT. Its translation: CATRGQGRSNQPQHF.

The chain carries TRBV28 and TRBJ1-2; 7 nucleotides align to TRBD1. Trimming took 10 bases from V and 1 from J; bases not matched to a gene: 3. The CDR3 is made up of 12 amino acids. The V gene's germline CDR1 is MDHEN and CDR2 SYDVKM. The CDR3 region is CATRDSNYGYTF. The CDR3, as DNA: TGTGCCACCCGGGACAGTAACTATGGCTACACCTTC.

The CDR3 DNA is TGTGCCAGCAGTGAGGTGGGCCCCCGAGAGACCCAGTACTTC. This gives the protein CASSEVGPRETQYF. This rearrangement joins TRBV2 to TRBJ2-5, with D unresolved. Germline-derived CDR1 and CDR2 are SNHLY and FYNNEI. The V and J ends lost 3 bases and 4 bases respectively, with 12 bases between them. This CDR3 comprises 14 residues.

The rearrangement uses TRBV9 and TRBJ2-3, with D maybe TRBD1 (6 bases). Trimming left V 9 bases short and J 0 bases short, with 14 bases between. Per the germline V gene, CDR1 is SGDLS and CDR2 is YYNGEE. The CDR3 contains 14 residues. CDR3: CATSRGTSTDTQYF. CDR3 coding DNA: TGTGCCACCTCCAGGGGAACTAGCACAGATACGCAGTATTTT.

The V call is TRBV6-1, the J call TRBJ2-1, with TRBD2 identical over 10 bases. Germline V gives CDR1 MNHNS, CDR2 SASEGT. This CDR3 has 15 residues. Losses at the gene ends were 10 bases for V and 8 bases for J; bases not matched to a gene: 14. CDR3 loop: CAIEGLSGGSDEQFF. CDR3 DNA sequence: TGTGCCATAGAGGGCCTTAGCGGGGGGTCGGATGAGCAGTTCTTC.

The chain links TRBV15 to TRBJ2-1; 11 nucleotides match TRBD1. The trim removed 5 bases at V and 5 bases at J, leaving 2 bases unmatched. This CDR3 is 14 amino acids long. Per the germline V gene, CDR1 is LNHNV and CDR2 is YYDKDF (reference sequence). CDR3 loop: CATSGQGADNEQFF. The CDR3, as DNA: TGTGCCACCAGCGGACAGGGGGCTGACAATGAGCAGTTCTTC.

The rearrangement joins TRBV6-6 to TRBJ2-7, with 8 bases aligning to TRBD1. The trim removed 5 bases at V and 7 bases at J, leaving 13 bases unmatched. The CDR3 totals 15 residues. Per germline, CDR1 MNHNY and CDR2 SVGAGI (reference sequence). CDR3 region: CASSPRTGTSYEQYF. CDR3 nucleotides: TGTGCCAGCAGTCCAAGGACAGGGACGAGCTATGAGCAGTACTTC.

The V and J genes are TRBV5-5 and TRBJ1-4; 8 bases line up with TRBD1. V lost 4 bases and J lost 0; bases outside the gene matches: 5. The germline V gene encodes CDR1 SGHKS and CDR2 YYEKEE (reference sequence). The CDR3 spans 16 residues. The CDR3 spells CASSRDRTTTNEKLFF. DNA of the CDR3: TGTGCCAGCAGCCGGGACAGGACAACAACTAATGAAAAACTGTTTTTT.

The rearrangement links TRBV5-4 to TRBJ2-3, with D tentatively TRBD2 (5 bases). Germline V gene sequence: CDR1 SGHNT, CDR2 YYREEE (reference sequence). V lost 6 bases and J 2 bases, leaving 13 bases between the germline ends. This CDR3 has 14 amino acids. Here the CDR3 DNA reads TGTGCCAGCAAAGAGCGGTATCTCACAGATACGCAGTATTTT. Encoded protein: CASKERYLTDTQYF.

The rearrangement links TRBV6-1 to TRBJ2-2; unclear D gene. V was clipped by 2 bases and J by 6 bases, with 13 bases between them. The CDR3 totals 15 residues. Germline CDR1 reads MNHNS; CDR2 reads SASEGT. The CDR3 sequence: CASSEKQPQSGELFF. The DNA for the CDR3 is TGTGCCAGCAGTGAAAAACAGCCACAGTCCGGGGAGCTGTTTTTT.

The chain uses TRBV7-9 and TRBJ2-1; no reliable D call. The CDR3 is 15 amino acids. Trimming removed 7 bases from V and 0 bases from J, with 13 bases in between. Germline CDR1 and CDR2: SEHNR and FQNEAQ (reference sequence). The CDR3 here is CASTPGSNSYNEQFF. The CDR3 nucleotides are TGTGCCAGCACCCCAGGTAGTAACTCCTACAATGAGCAGTTCTTC.

V usage is TRBV5-5 and J usage is TRBJ2-1; weak D call: TRBD2 (6 bases). The V end lost 1 base, the J end lost 0 bases, and 8 bases lay between the germline ends. CDR1 is SGHKS, CDR2 YYEKEE, per germline (reference sequence). The CDR3 extends over 15 amino acids. CDR3 sequence reads: CASSLQRVSYNEQFF. Here the CDR3 DNA reads TGTGCCAGCAGCTTGCAGCGGGTCTCCTACAATGAGCAGTTCTTC.

This chain uses TRBV27 with TRBJ1-1; D possibly corresponds to TRBD1 (6 bases). The CDR3 covers 15 residues. Trimming removed 5 bases at V and 0 bases at J, with 13 bases between. Germline V gene data show CDR1 as MNHEY and CDR2 as SMNVEV (reference sequence). The CDR3 here is CASSPRQVMNTEAFF. CDR3 coding DNA: TGTGCCAGCAGTCCCCGACAGGTAATGAACACTGAAGCTTTCTTT.

This clone was observed a few times. The chain recombines TRBV4-2 with TRBJ1-3; possibly TRBD1 for D (6 bases). The V gene's germline CDR1 is LGHNA and CDR2 YNFKEQ. V dropped 6 bases and J dropped 3 bases, with 15 bases sitting between them. This CDR3 region has 15 residues. CDR3 sequence (DNA): TGTGCCAGCAGACCCCAGGGGCGCAGTGGAAACACCATATATTTT. Protein sequence: CASRPQGRSGNTIYF.

The rearrangement links TRBV30 to TRBJ2-2; perhaps TRBD2 as D (6 bases). There are 14 residues in the CDR3. Germline CDR1 is GTSNPN and CDR2 is SVGIG (reference sequence). Trimming cost V 8 bases and J 0 bases, with 13 bases left between them. CDR3 nucleotide sequence: TGTGCCCGATCCGGGACTGCGAACACCGGGGAGCTGTTTTTT. This gives the protein CARSGTANTGELFF.

V is TRBV27 and J is TRBJ2-5; D uncertain. Germline V lookup: CDR1 MNHEY, CDR2 SMNVEV (reference sequence). The CDR3 consists of 15 residues. The germline V and J ends were trimmed by 6 bases and 0 bases, with 14 bases remaining between them. CDR3 nucleotides: TGTGCCAGCAGCCCTGACAATCAGTACCAAGAGACCCAGTACTTC. It specifies CASSPDNQYQETQYF.

The rearrangement links TRBV11-2 to TRBJ2-3, with TRBD2 as a possible D gene (7 bases). CDR3 length equals 16 residues. V lost 5 bases and J lost 6, with 21 bases in between. From germline, CDR1 is SGHAT and CDR2 FQNNGV. The CDR3 loop is CASSGGRGRGLDTQYF. As DNA, the CDR3 is TGTGCCAGCAGCGGGGGGCGGGGGCGCGGGTTGGATACGCAGTATTTT. Based on the CDR3 plus reference TRBV11-2 and TRBJ2-3, the full variable domain is EAGVAQSPRYKIIEKRQSVAFWCNPISGHATLYWYQQILGQGPKLLIQFQNNGVVDDSQLPKDRFSAERLKGVDSTLKIQPAKLEDSAVYLCASSGGRGRGLDTQYFGPGTRLTVL.

The J gene is TRBJ1-2, the V gene TRBV27, with D possibly TRBD1 on 6 matching bases. Trimming stripped 6 bases from V and 3 bases from J, with 14 bases between. Germline lookup yields CDR1 MNHEY and CDR2 SMNVEV (reference sequence). The length of the CDR3 is 14 residues. The CDR3: CASSPLGGDYGYTF. CDR3 nucleotide sequence: TGTGCCAGCAGCCCACTTGGGGGCGACTATGGCTACACCTTC.

This clone has a handful of counts. The CDR3 region is CASSHYRVTGGASGKLFF. CDR3 sequence (DNA): TGCGCCAGCAGCCACTACCGGGTGACAGGGGGCGCTTCTGGAAAACTGTTTTTT. The rearrangement joins TRBV4-3 to TRBJ1-4, with 10 bases that match TRBD1. Germline V gene data show CDR1 as LGHNA and CDR2 as YSLEER. The CDR3 consists of 18 residues. V shed 3 bases, J shed 10 bases, and the junction held 17 bases outside the gene matches.

The chain is built from TRBV11-2 and TRBJ1-3; 7 nucleotides agree with TRBD1. CDR3 length: 17 residues. The V segment lost 5 bases and the J segment 1 base; nucleotides outside the gene matches: 11. CDR1 is SGHAT and CDR2 is FQNNGV in the germline V gene. The CDR3 reads CASSPRDSFLSGNTIYF. In nucleotides, the CDR3 is TGTGCCAGCAGCCCCCGGGACAGCTTTTTATCTGGAAACACCATATATTTT.